This T cell receptor (beta chain) was found in a study of blood T cell repertoires in COVID-19. About the research overall: Researchers got acute and convalescent COVID-19 samples from the United States, Italy and Spain.

The germline V gene has CDR1 SGHAT and CDR2 FQNNGV. Trimming at V came to 5 bases and at J to 9 bases, leaving 20 bases not matched to a gene. The CDR3 covers 17 residues. Per the study methods: Estimates of nucleated cell counts were drawn from the amplification of reference gene primers. The repertoire was sequenced with immunoSEQ multiplex PCR; TCRdb's copy has only in-frame clones and lacks some. The V and J calls and clone size are taken from that table; D and trimming were inferred from the DNA. The data contain more than 150,000 clones, about 90% of them singletons. The V gene is TRBV11-2, the J gene TRBJ2-7, with 9 bases fitting TRBD1. The clonotype comes from a man between 65 and 85 years old with active or convalescent COVID-19. The specimen sequenced was peripheral blood. DNA for the CDR3: TGTGCCAGCAGCGCCCCCGGGACAGGGTTTAGCCGTGGGGTGCAGTACTTC. As protein: CASSAPGTGFSRGVQYF.